Given below is one T cell receptor beta chain in context. As yet, its antigen is unknown. This record comes from a study of a mutant IDH1 vaccine in newly diagnosed glioma. Regarding the study as a whole: 80% to 95% of patients showed vaccine-induced immune responses across multiple MHC alleles.

The time point denotes: week 47, end of study. The investigators gave 300 ug of mutant IDH1 20-mer peptide in each vaccine dose, together with topical imiquimod. The method was immunoSEQ multiplex PCR; TCRdb's version includes in-frame clones alone and lacks a portion of them. The table has around 100,000 clones, around 92% seen once. The germline CDR1 and CDR2 sequences are MNHNY and SVGAGI (reference sequence). The CDR3 runs to 14 residues. The V gene end was trimmed by 4 bases and the J gene end by 6 bases; junction bases not matched to a gene: 5. The sequence was obtained from a woman aged 45-65 years with glioma. The source was PBMCs, collected from a glioma patient whose treatment included an IDH1 peptide vaccine. This sequence joins TRBV6-6 and TRBJ1-2; 10 bases line up with TRBD1. In DNA form, the CDR3 reads TGTGCCAGCAGTTGGGACAGGGGACCCCATGGCTACACCTTC. It translates to CASSWDRGPHGYTF.